Sequencing of this TCR beta chain was carried out in a study of blood T cell repertoires in COVID-19. This CDR3 spans 12 amino acids. Germline V gene data show CDR1 as MNHEY and CDR2 as SVGAGI. V was pared by 5 bases and J by 4 bases, with 9 bases between. Researchers sorted participants into cohorts using their self-reported clinical history. In the source study's methods: Nucleated cell number was recorded as an estimate derived from reference gene primer amplification. Measured with immunoSEQ multiplex PCR; TCRdb has only the in-frame clones, and not every one. From that table come the V and J calls and clone size; the DNA was used to work out D and trimming. The sample includes around 280,000 clones, about nine tenths of them seen just once.

The sample comprised PBMCs or T cells enriched from blood (not recorded which). The V gene is TRBV6-5, the J gene TRBJ2-7; possible D gene TRBD1, 5 bases. This TCR was sampled from a woman between 40 and 50 years old who had recovered from COVID-19. DNA of the CDR3: TGTGCCAGCAGTACAGGACCGTACGAGCAGTACTTC. Protein sequence: CASSTGPYEQYF.